This T cell receptor (beta chain) was observed in a study of shared clonotypes between healthy human individuals. Study conclusions and caveats: Clonotype sharing across several donors was observed for 4% to 5.5% of naive CD4 clonotypes.

V was clipped by 0 bases and J by 5 bases, with 14 bases between them. The CDR3 length is 16 residues. Germline V lookup: CDR1 SGDLS, CDR2 YYNGEE. In regard to this clone: What it recognizes is unknown.

Adults of Caucasian background living in Nashville, Tennessee made up all donors. CD4+ cells underwent separation, giving CD45RA+ naive and CD45RA-negative memory subsets. Using immunoSEQ multiplex PCR, the repertoire was profiled, and TCRdb retains in-frame clones only, with some absent. Among roughly 2,500,000 clones listed, approximately 93% were seen once. This TCR was recovered from a man younger than 35 in good health. Some clones in this sample may be carry-over from other donors' samples. The V and J genes are TRBV9 and TRBJ2-2, with a possible D match to TRBD1 (6 bases). The sample consisted of naive CD4+ T cells from PBMCs. Subset specified: CD45RA+ positively selected. The CDR3: CASSVDGQFNTGELFF. DNA of the CDR3: TGTGCCAGCAGCGTAGATGGACAGTTTAATACCGGGGAGCTGTTTTTT.